The present T cell receptor (beta chain) was sequenced within a study of cytomegalovirus exposure and HLA in healthy donors (dated by TCRdb to 2016 to 2017). Regarding the complete study: An earlier analysis of 587 of the donors reported around 280 Gb of sequence data and 117 million unique TCR beta sequences obtained from approximately 180 million T cells. About 310 gigabases of sequencing data and around 87 million unique TCR sequences were included in an early release covering about 700 HLA-typed donors. All discovery cohort repertoires had been generated using a single sequencing platform. An earlier analysis of around 580 of the donors used high-throughput TCR beta sequencing to judge whether each TCR beta V gene segment behaved as functional or pseudogenic. A later analysis re-analyzed previously published TCR beta repertoires from roughly 600 donors and added high-resolution HLA genotyping to study TCR occurrence patterns. Using immunosequencing, the study profiled T cell repertoires from 640 or so subjects and related those repertoires to cytomegalovirus serostatus. The study aimed to test whether cataloging public T cell receptors could reveal signatures of past pathogen exposure. Across some 400 genotyped donors of the cohort, an average of about 240,000 unique TCR beta nucleotide sequences per donor were sequenced, and approximately 17% of those sequences were non-productive. The study combined high-throughput TCR immunosequencing, statistical association of individual TCRs with disease status, and machine learning to predict cytomegalovirus infection status. The number of typed donors differed by locus: 629-630 for A, B, C, DRB1 and DQB1; approximately 530 for DQA1; some 610 for DPA1; and around 470 for DPB1. HLA typing included class I and class II loci at four-digit resolution. Donor age, sex, ethnicity and CMV serostatus were compiled together with the repertoire data. Because of strong linkage in the cohort, roughly 5 DR-DQ haplotypes were treated as single units for association and clustering. Along with the approximately 700-subject first cohort, a separate validation cohort of around 120 different subjects was used. Rather than using new phenotypic data, the later analysis identified candidate immune exposures from TCR beta sequences and from how often those sequences occurred across donors. Of the roughly 420 genotyped donors, less than 90% were placed in the genetic ancestry cluster associated with self-reported Caucasian donors. A later genetic analysis used genome-wide SNP genotypes for about 55% of the 666 donors, treating that subset as a discovery cohort. Study-wide conclusions, independent of this receptor: According to a later analysis, parvovirus B19, influenza, CMV and Epstein-Barr virus appeared linked to several top co-occurrence clusters. Linkage disequilibrium might explain the correlated functional status among segregating V segments, but an unknown experimental factor could not be ruled out. The study listed 150 to 200 TCR beta chains as associated with cytomegalovirus. Because HLA typing was missing for some donors at each locus, association tests included only the typed subset. In an earlier analysis of roughly 500 of the donors, most TCR beta V segments appeared in productive rearrangements about 87% or about 30% of the time, broadly matching IMGT annotations. According to a later analysis, most CMV-associated TCR beta chains appeared to be HLA-restricted, and the HLA associations seemed to be driven largely by CMV exposure. The authors suggested that the approach could potentially be extended to other disease states and immunological phenotypes. According to a later genetic analysis, donors in an Asian-associated ancestry cluster had fewer N-insertions in productive TCRs than the roughly 670-donor mean. Compared with equally common non-associated chains, HLA-associated TCR beta chains in a later analysis were more clonally expanded and had lower generation probabilities. Because the 87-base-pair reads could not distinguish some IMGT-functional V segments, including TRBV6-2 and TRBV6-3, those segments were excluded. A later genetic analysis associated a missense DCLRE1C variant with V-gene and J-gene trimming of TCR beta chains, and an independent cohort replicated the association. A later analysis associated approximately 17,000 TCR beta sequences with specific HLA alleles at a false discovery rate of 0.05. A few of the identified cytomegalovirus-associated TCR beta chains were confirmed in vitro to be specific for cytomegalovirus antigens. In a later analysis, the rate of TCR association differed among HLA loci, with DRB1 alleles having the most associated TCRs and HLA-C alleles having the fewest. Assigning TCR associations to individual alleles was difficult when HLA alleles, especially DR and DQ, strongly co-occurred. Roughly uniform sequencing depth across donors was assumed in presence/absence analyses, although this assumption may not hold. Most TCR sequences were seen in very few donors, while some public TCRs were found in many individuals. A further reported finding was that TCR beta sequences accurately predicted the HLA-A and HLA-B alleles for most subjects in the first cohort. For the cohort, immune exposure information was limited to CMV serostatus. Over 15 rarely observed V segments, including chromosome 9 orphons, were excluded from the earlier analysis of approximately 600 of the donors because counts were too low. The sequencing pipeline was judged likely to have produced a cluster of highly shared sequence variants as a technical artifact. The classifier was reported to diagnose cytomegalovirus status with high specificity and sensitivity in both the original and validation cohorts. The cohort was sequenced for TCR beta chains only, and without alpha or paired-chain data the features that could be detected were limited.

The library was generated by the immunoSEQ multiplex PCR assay. The multiplex PCR relied on a mix of 60 forward primers for TCR Vbeta segments and 13 reverse primers for TCR Jbeta segments. Amplification of the CDR3 region of rearranged TCR beta genes was performed with a multiplex PCR assay on genomic DNA. On the Illumina HiSeq System, the amplified TCR beta libraries were sequenced as 87-base-pair reads. The source study handled its data this way. Across the roughly 700 repertoires, a later analysis counted 60 million to 90 million unique TCR beta chains, roughly 11 million of which were shared by at least two donors. To remove PCR and sequencing errors, raw reads were error-corrected and collapsed into unique sequences using a nearest-neighbor algorithm that merged closely related sequences. To assign V, D and J gene segments, CDR3 sequences were aligned to IMGT reference sequences. Each retained sequence needed at least a six-nucleotide match to both a V gene segment and a J gene segment. Rearrangements were called productive when the CDR3 lacked stop codons and stayed in frame with V and J; all others were non-productive. Following IMGT convention, CDR3 was defined as the stretch from the second conserved V-encoded cysteine to the conserved J-encoded phenylalanine. The earlier analysis of about 640 of the donors excluded any sequence lacking an unambiguous match to a single V gene segment. In an earlier analysis of several hundred of the donors, V segments were called functional above 56.7% productive rearrangements and were called segregating when the between-donor standard deviation exceeded 5%. A statistical classification framework was built for diagnosing cytomegalovirus status from the catalog of TCR beta chain sequences. V and J gene assignment, in a later analysis, came from comparing TCR nucleotide sequences with IMGT/GENE-DB human TR gene sequences. A later analysis assigned CDR3 sequences and most-parsimonious VDJ recombination scenarios with the TCRdist pipeline. In a later analysis, each TCR beta chain was defined by its CDR3 amino acid sequence together with its V-gene family, and reads without a unique V-gene family were excluded. As a way to deal with suspected cross-contamination and a sequencing artifact, a later analysis dropped nearly 600 nucleotide sequences that were highly shared and had low generation probability. A later analysis calculated a clonal expansion index for each public chain from normalized within-repertoire ranks of inferred template counts. A later analysis computed generation probabilities with a VDJ recombination model fitted to out-of-frame rearrangements, and checked the results against IGoR. Hypergeometric tests were used in a later analysis to score TCR-TCR, TCR-HLA and TCR-CMV co-occurrence, with a repertoire-size bias correction applied to the TCR pairs. A later analysis estimated false discovery rates by permuting HLA or CMV assignments 20 times. In a later analysis, co-occurring TCRs were grouped with DBSCAN, and TCRdist sequence similarity was added when clustering was performed within HLA-allele-positive subsets. For co-occurrence clustering, repertoires with fewer than 30,000 or more than 120,000 public chains were excluded, along with 4 to 6 repertoires with anomalous nucleotide sharing. Entries here come from immuneACCESS through TCRdb and include only in-frame sequences with V and J called. Some clones fail to appear in such tables; in the studies checked, an unresolved V gene covers under half of the shortfall, and the cause of the remainder is unknown. V, J and clone size were drawn from that table, and D and trimming were deduced from the DNA. This sample holds some 150,000 clones; roughly 79% were observed only once. Together, the top ten hold over 0.6% of the sample.

The sample holds a few counts of this clone. No cognate antigen has been identified for it. The record has no base qualities; no much larger clone is one base away. The cohort was made up of several hundred healthy bone marrow donors. Cohort members were all nominally healthy when sampled, although unrecorded immune exposures were likely present. The donor was CMV seronegative and was included in the group of a few hundred seronegative cohort members. Each donor provided a peripheral blood sample, and peripheral blood mononuclear cells were used for TCR beta sequencing. Genomic DNA extraction from the blood cell samples was performed with the Qiagen DNeasy Blood Extraction Kit. Trimming leaves V shorter by 3 bases and J shorter by 4 bases, with the junction holding 6 bases beyond the gene matches. From the germline V gene, CDR1 is LGHNA and CDR2 is YNFKEQ. From cysteine to phenylalanine, the CDR3 is 17 amino acids long. The DNA shown is the 51-base CDR3, in frame from base 1.

Sequenced sample: PBMCs. The rearrangement combines TRBV4-2 with TRBJ2-5; 15 middle bases align to TRBD2. The TCR comes from a male donor in good health and CMV-seronegative. The CDR3 is CASSHLPGLAGGETQYF. The DNA sequence is given as TGTGCCAGCAGCCACCTTCCGGGACTAGCGGGGGGAGAGACCCAGTACTTC.